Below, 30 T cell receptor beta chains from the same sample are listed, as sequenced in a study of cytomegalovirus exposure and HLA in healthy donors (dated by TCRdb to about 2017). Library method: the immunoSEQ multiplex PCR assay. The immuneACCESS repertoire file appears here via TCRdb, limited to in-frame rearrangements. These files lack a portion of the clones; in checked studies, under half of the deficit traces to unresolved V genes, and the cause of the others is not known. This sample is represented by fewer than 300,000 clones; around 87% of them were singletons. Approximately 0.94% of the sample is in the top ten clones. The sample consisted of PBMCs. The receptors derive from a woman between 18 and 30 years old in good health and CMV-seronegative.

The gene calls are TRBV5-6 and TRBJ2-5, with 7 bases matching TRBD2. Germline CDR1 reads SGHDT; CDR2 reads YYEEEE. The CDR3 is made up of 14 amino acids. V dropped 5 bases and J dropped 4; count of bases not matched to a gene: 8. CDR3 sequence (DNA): TGTGCCAGCAGGACTGGGGGGGAAGGAGAGACCCAGTACTTC. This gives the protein CASRTGGEGETQYF.

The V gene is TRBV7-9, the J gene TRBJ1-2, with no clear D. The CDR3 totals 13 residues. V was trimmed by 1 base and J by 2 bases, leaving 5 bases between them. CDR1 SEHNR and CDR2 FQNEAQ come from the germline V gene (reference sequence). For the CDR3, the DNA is TGTGCCAGCAGCTTAGGAGTGAACTATGGCTACACCTTC. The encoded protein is CASSLGVNYGYTF.

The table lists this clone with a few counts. The CDR3 DNA reads as TGTGCCAGCAGTCTATACCAGGAAAATCAGCCCCAGCATTTT. Its translation is CASSLYQENQPQHF. The chain couples TRBV28 to TRBJ1-5; no definite D call. Germline V gene data show CDR1 as MDHEN and CDR2 as SYDVKM. Between the trimmed V and J ends, which lost 5 bases and 4 bases, there was a span of 12 bases. This CDR3 comprises 14 residues.

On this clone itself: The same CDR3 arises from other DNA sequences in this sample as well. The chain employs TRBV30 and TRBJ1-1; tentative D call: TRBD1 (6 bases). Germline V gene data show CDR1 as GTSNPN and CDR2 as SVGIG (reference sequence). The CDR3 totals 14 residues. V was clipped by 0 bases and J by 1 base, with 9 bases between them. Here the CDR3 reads CAWSVRGGNTEAFF. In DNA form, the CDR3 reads TGTGCCTGGAGTGTACGAGGGGGGAACACTGAAGCTTTCTTT.

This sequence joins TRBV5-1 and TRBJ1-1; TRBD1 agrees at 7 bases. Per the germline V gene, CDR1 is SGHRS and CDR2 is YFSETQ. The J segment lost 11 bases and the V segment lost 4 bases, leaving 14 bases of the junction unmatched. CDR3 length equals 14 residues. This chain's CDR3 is CASSLRDRAGAAFF. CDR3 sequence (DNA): TGCGCCAGCAGCCTGAGAGACAGGGCGGGCGCGGCTTTCTTT.

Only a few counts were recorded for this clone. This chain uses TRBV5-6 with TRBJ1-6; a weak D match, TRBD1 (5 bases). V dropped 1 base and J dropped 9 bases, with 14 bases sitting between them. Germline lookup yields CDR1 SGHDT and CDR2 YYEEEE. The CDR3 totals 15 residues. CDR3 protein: CASSLQGVKGSPLHF. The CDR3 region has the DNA TGTGCCAGCAGCTTGCAGGGCGTTAAGGGTTCACCCCTCCACTTT.

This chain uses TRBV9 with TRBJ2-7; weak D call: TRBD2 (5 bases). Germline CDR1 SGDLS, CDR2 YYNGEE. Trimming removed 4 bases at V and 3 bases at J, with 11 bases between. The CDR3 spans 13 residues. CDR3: CASSPGLHYEQYF. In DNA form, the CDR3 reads TGTGCCAGCAGCCCCGGACTGCACTACGAGCAGTACTTC.

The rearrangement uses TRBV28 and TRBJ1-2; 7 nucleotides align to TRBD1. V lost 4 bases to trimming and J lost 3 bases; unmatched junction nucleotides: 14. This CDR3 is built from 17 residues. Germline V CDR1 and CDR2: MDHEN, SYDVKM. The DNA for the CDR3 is TGTGCCAGCAGTTCGCTACCCTACAGGGGAGGACACTATGGCTACACCTTC. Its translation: CASSSLPYRGGHYGYTF.

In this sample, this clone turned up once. The CDR3 here is CASSYSNGQGPYEQYF. The CDR3 nucleotides are TGTGCCAGCAGTTACTCAAACGGACAGGGACCCTACGAGCAGTACTTC. The V gene is TRBV6-6, the J gene TRBJ2-7, with 8 bases matching TRBD1. V dropped 0 bases and J dropped 2; count of bases not matched to a gene: 6. The CDR3 spans 16 residues. Germline V gene data show CDR1 as MNHNY and CDR2 as SVGAGI (reference sequence).

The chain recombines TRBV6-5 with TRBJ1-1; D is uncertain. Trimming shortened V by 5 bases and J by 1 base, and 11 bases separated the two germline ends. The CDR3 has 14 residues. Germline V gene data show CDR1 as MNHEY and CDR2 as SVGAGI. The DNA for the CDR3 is TGTGCCAGCAGTCAGGTCACTGAGAACACTGAAGCTTTCTTT. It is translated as CASSQVTENTEAFF.

In DNA form, the CDR3 reads TGTGCCAGCAGCCCAGGGAGGGTAGAGACTGAAGCTTTCTTT. This gives the protein CASSPGRVETEAFF. V gene TRBV9 combines with J gene TRBJ1-1; tentative D call: TRBD1 (5 bases). Germline loops: CDR1 SGDLS, CDR2 YYNGEE. The CDR3 contains 14 residues. Trimming removed 4 bases at V and 5 bases at J, with 15 bases between.

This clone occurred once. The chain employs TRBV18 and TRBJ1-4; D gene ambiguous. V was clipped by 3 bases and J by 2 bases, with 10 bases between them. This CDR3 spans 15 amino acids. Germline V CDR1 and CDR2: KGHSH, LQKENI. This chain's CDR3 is CASSPTNPTNEKLFF. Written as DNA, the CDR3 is TGTGCCAGCTCACCCACAAATCCGACTAATGAAAAACTGTTTTTT.

CDR3 nucleotides: TGTGCCAGCAGTTCCTTATTGACAGGGGGCCACACTGAAGCTTTCTTT. Its translation is CASSSLLTGGHTEAFF. V and J are TRBV6-5 and TRBJ1-1, with TRBD1 matching over 10 bases. The V gene end was trimmed by 4 bases and the J gene end by 3 bases; junction bases not matched to a gene: 8. The CDR3 extends over 16 amino acids. Germline assignment: CDR1 MNHEY and CDR2 SVGAGI.

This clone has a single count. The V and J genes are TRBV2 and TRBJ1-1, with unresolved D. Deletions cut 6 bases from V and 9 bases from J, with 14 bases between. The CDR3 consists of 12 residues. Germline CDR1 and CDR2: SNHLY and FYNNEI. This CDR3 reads CASRNEGGKAFF. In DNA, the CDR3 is TGTGCCAGCAGGAACGAGGGAGGGAAAGCTTTCTTT.

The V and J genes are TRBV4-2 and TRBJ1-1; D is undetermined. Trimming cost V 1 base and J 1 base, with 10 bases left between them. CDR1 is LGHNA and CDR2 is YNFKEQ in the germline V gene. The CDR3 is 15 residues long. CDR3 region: CASSQVAGKNTEAFF. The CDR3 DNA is TGTGCCAGCAGCCAAGTAGCGGGCAAGAACACTGAAGCTTTCTTT.

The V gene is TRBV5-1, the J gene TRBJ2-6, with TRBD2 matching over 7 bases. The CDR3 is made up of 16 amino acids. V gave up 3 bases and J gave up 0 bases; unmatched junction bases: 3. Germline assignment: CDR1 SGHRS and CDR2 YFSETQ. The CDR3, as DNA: TGCGCCAGCAGCTGGGGGGGAGTCTCTGGGGCCAACGTCCTGACTTTC. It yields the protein CASSWGGVSGANVLTF.

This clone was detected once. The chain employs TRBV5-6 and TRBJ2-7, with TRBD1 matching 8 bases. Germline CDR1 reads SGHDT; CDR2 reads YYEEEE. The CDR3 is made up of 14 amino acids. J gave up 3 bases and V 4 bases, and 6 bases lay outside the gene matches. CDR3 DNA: TGTGCCAGCAGCCCAACAGGGGGTCTCTACGAGCAGTACTTC. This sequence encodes CASSPTGGLYEQYF.

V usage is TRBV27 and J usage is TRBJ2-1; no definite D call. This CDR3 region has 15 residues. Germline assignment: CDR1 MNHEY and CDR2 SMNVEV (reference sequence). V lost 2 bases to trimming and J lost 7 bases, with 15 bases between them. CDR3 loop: CASSLRSLTLNEQFF. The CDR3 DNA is TGTGCCAGCAGTTTAAGGAGCCTCACGCTAAATGAGCAGTTCTTC.

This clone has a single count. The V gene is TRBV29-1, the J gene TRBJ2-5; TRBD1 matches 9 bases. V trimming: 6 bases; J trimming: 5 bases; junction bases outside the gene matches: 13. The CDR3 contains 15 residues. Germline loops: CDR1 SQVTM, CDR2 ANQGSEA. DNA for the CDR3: TGCAGCGTAACGATCCAACAGGGGGCTCGGGAGACCCAGTACTTC. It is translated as CSVTIQQGARETQYF.

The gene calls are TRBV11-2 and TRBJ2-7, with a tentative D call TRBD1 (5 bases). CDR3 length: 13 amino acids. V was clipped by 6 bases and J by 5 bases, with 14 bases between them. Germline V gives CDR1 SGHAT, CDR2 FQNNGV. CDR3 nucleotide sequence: TGTGCCAGCAGGGTTGCAGGGATCGACGAGCAGTACTTC. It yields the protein CASRVAGIDEQYF. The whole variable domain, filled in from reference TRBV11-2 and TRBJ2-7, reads EAGVAQSPRYKIIEKRQSVAFWCNPISGHATLYWYQQILGQGPKLLIQFQNNGVVDDSQLPKDRFSAERLKGVDSTLKIQPAKLEDSAVYLCASRVAGIDEQYFGPGTRLTVT.

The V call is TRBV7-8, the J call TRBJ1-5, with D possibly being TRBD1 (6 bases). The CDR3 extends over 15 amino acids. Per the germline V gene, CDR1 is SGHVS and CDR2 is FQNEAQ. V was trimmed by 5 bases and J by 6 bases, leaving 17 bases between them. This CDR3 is CASSRTRGSGQPQHF. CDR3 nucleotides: TGTGCCAGCAGCAGAACCAGGGGATCGGGTCAGCCCCAGCATTTT.

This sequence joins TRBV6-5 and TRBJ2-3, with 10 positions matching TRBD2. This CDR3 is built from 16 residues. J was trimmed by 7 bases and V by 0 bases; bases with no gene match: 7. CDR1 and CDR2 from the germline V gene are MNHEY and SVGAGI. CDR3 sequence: CASSYSSSGSSNTQYF. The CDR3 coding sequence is TGTGCCAGCAGTTACTCATCTAGCGGGAGCTCAAATACGCAGTATTTT.

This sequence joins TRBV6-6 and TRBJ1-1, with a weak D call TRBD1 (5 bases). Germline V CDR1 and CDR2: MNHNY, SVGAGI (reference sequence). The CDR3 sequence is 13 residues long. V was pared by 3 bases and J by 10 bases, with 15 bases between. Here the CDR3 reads CASSYTMGRGAFF. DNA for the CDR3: TGTGCCAGCAGTTATACAATGGGGCGAGGAGCTTTCTTT.

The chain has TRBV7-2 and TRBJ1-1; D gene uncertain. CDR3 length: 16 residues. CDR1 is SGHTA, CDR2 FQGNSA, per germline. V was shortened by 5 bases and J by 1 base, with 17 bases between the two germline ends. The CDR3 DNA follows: TGTGCCAGCAGCACACCCCTGGGGAGGGCGAACACTGAAGCTTTCTTT. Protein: CASSTPLGRANTEAFF.

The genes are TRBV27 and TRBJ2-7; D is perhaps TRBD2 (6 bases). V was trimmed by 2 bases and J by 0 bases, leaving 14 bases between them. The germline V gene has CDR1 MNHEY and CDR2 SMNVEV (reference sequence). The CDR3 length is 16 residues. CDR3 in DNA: TGTGCCAGCAGTTTAGAAGCGGGCCCCAGCTCCTACGAGCAGTACTTC. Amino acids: CASSLEAGPSSYEQYF.

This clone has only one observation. The CDR3 region is CASRGLTGRTGELFF. CDR3 nucleotide sequence: TGCGCCAGCAGGGGGCTGACAGGGCGGACCGGGGAGCTGTTTTTT. V usage is TRBV10-2 and J usage is TRBJ2-2, with 7 positions matching TRBD1. Germline CDR1 and CDR2: WSHSY and SAAADI. J was trimmed by 5 bases and V by 6 bases; bases with no gene match: 9. This CDR3 is 15 amino acids long.

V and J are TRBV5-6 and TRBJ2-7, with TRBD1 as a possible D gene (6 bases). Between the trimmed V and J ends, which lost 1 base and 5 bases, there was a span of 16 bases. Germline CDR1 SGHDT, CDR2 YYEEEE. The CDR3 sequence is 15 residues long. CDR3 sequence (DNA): TGTGCCAGCAGCTTGTTTGCGGACAGAGGTAACGAGCAGTACTTC. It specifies CASSLFADRGNEQYF.

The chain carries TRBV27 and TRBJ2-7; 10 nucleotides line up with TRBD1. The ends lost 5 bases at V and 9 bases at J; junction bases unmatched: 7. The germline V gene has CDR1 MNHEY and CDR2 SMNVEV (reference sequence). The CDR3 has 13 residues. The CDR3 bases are TGTGCCAGCAGTGCGACCGGGACAGGGGTGCAGTACTTC. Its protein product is CASSATGTGVQYF.

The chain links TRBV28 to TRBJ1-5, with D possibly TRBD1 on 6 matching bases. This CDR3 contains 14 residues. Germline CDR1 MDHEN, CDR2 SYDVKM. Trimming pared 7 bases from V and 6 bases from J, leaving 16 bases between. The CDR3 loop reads CASMKQGGGQPQHF. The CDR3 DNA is TGTGCCAGCATGAAACAGGGAGGGGGTCAGCCCCAGCATTTT.

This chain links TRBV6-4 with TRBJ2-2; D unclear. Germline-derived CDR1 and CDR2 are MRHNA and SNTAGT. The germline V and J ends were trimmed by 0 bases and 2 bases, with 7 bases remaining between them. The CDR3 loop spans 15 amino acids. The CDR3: CASSDSRDNTGELFF. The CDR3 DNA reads TGTGCCAGCAGTGACTCTCGAGATAACACCGGGGAGCTGTTTTTT.